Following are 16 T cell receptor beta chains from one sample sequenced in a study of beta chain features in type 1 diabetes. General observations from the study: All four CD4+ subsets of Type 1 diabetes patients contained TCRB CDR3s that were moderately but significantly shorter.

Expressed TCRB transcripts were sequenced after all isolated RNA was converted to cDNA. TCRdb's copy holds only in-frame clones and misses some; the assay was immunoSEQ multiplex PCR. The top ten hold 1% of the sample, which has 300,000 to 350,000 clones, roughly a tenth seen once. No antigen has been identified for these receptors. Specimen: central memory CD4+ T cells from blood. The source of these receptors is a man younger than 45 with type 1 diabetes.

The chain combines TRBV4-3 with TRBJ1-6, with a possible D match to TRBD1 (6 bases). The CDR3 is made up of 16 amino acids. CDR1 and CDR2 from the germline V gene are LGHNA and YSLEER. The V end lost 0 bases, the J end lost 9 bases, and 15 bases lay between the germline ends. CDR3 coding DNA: TGCGCCAGCAGCCAAGATGTGGCGAGGGGGGGTTCACCCCTCCACTTT. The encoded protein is CASSQDVARGGSPLHF.

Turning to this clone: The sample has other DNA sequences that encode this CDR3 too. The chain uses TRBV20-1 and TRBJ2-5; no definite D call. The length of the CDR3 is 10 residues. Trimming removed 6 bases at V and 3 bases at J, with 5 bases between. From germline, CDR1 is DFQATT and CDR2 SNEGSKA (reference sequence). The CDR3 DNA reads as TGCAGTGCCGTTAAAGAGACCCAGTACTTC. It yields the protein CSAVKETQYF.

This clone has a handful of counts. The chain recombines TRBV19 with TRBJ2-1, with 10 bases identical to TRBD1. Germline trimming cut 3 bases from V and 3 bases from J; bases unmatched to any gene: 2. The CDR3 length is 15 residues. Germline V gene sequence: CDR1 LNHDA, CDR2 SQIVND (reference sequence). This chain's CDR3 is CASSIDRGLYNEQFF. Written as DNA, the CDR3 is TGTGCCAGTAGTATCGACAGGGGGCTCTACAATGAGCAGTTCTTC.

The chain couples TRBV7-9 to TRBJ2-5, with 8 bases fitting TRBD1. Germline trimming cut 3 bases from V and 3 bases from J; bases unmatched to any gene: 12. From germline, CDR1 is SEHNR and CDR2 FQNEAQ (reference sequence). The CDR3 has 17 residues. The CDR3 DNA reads TGTGCCAGCAGCTTCGGCCAGGGGGCGCTTGCAAAAGAGACCCAGTACTTC. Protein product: CASSFGQGALAKETQYF. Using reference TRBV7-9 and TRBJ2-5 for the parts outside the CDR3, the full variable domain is DTGVSQNPRHKITKRGQNVTFRCDPISEHNRLYWYRQTLGQGPEFLTYFQNEAQLEKSRLLSDRFSAERPKGSFSTLEIQRTEQGDSAMYLCASSFGQGALAKETQYFGPGTRLLVL.

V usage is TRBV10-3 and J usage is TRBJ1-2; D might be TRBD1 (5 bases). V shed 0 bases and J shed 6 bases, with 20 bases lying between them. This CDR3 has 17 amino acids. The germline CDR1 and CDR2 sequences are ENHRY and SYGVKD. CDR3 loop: CAISESGAGLDPDGYTF. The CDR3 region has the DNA TGTGCCATCAGTGAGTCAGGGGCAGGCCTGGACCCGGATGGCTACACCTTC.

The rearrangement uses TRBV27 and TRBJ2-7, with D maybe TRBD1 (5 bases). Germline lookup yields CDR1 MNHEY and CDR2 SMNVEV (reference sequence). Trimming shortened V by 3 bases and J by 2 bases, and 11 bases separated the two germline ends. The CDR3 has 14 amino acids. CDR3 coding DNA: TGTGCCAGCAGTTTCCAGGGTAGGGCCTACGAGCAGTACTTC. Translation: CASSFQGRAYEQYF.

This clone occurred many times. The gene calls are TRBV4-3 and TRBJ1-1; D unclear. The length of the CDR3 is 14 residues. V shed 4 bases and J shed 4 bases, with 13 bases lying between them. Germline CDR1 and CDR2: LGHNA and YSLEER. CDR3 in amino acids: CASSLESSGTEAFF. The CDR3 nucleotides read TGCGCCAGCAGCCTCGAATCGTCAGGCACTGAAGCTTTCTTT.

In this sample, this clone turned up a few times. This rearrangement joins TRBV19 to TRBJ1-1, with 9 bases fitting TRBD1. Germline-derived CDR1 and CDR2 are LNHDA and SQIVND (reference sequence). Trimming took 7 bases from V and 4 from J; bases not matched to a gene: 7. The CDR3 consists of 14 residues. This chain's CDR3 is CASTLQGASTEAFF. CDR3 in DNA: TGTGCCAGTACCTTACAGGGGGCTAGCACTGAAGCTTTCTTT. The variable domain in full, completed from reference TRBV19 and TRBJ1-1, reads DGGITQSPKYLFRKEGQNVTLSCEQNLNHDAMYWYRQDPGQGLRLIYYSQIVNDFQKGDIAEGYSVSREKKESFPLTVTSAQKNPTAFYLCASTLQGASTEAFFGQGTRLTVV.

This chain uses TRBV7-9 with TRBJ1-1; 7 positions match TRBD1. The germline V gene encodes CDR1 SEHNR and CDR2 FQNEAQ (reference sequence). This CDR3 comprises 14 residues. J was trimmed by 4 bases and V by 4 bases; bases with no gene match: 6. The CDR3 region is CASSYPAGGTEAFF. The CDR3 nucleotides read TGTGCCAGCAGCTACCCGGCAGGGGGCACTGAAGCTTTCTTT.

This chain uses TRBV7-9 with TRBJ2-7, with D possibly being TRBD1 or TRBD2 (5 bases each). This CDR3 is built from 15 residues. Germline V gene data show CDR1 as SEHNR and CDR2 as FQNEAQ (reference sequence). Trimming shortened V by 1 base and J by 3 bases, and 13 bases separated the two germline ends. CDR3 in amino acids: CASSLGDLGDYEQYF. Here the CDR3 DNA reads TGTGCCAGCAGCTTAGGAGACTTGGGGGACTACGAGCAGTACTTC.

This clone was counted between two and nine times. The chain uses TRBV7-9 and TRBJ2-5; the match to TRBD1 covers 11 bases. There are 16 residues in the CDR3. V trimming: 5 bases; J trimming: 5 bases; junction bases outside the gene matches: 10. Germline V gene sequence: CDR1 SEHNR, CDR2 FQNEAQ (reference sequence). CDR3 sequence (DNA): TGTGCCAGCAGCATCACCGGGACAGGGGGGGCGGAGACCCAGTACTTC. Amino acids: CASSITGTGGAETQYF.

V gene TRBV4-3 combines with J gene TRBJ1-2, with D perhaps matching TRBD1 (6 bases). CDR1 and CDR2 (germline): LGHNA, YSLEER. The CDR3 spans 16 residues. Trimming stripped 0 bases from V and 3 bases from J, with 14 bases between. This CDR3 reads CASSQDWGTPHYGYTF. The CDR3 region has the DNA TGCGCCAGCAGCCAAGATTGGGGGACACCACACTATGGCTACACCTTC.

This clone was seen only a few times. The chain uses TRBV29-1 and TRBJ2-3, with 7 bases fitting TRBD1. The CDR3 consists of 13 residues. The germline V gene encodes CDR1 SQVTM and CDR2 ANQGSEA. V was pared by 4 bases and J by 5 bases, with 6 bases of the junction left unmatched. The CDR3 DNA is TGCAGCGTTGGGGCAGGGGGTCGAGATACGCAGTATTTT. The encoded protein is CSVGAGGRDTQYF.

The CDR3 nucleotides read TGTGCCAGCAGCACTAGCGGGGGGGCTATGGAGACCCAGTACTTC. It codes for CASSTSGGAMETQYF. V is TRBV11-2 and J is TRBJ2-5; 13 nucleotides align to TRBD2. Germline loops: CDR1 SGHAT, CDR2 FQNNGV. After removal of 5 bases from V and 5 bases from J, the junction contained 5 bases not matched to a gene. The CDR3 runs to 15 residues.

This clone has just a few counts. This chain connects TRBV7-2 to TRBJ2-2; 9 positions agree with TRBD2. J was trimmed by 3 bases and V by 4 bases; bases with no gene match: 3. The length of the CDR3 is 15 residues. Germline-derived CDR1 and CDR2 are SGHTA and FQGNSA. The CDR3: CASSSSGADTGELFF. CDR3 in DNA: TGTGCCAGCAGCTCTAGCGGGGCAGACACCGGGGAGCTGTTTTTT.

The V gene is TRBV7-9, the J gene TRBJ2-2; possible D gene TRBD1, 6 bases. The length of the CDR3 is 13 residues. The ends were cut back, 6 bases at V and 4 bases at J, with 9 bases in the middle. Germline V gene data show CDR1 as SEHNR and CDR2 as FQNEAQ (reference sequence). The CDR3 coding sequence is TGTGCCAGCAGAAACAGGGCCACCGGGGAGCTGTTTTTT. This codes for CASRNRATGELFF.